A single sample is the source of the 6 T cell receptor beta chains below, sequenced in a study of blood T cell repertoires in COVID-19. This table comes from immunoSEQ multiplex PCR, and its TCRdb copy is limited to in-frame clones, with some not included. The table has some 280,000 clones, about nine tenths seen once; the top ten hold 3%. Sequencing was performed on peripheral blood. Every receptor here comes from a woman aged 25 to 39 with active or convalescent COVID-19.

This chain connects TRBV4-2 to TRBJ1-4; the match to TRBD1 covers 9 bases. This CDR3 is built from 16 residues. The germline CDR1 and CDR2 sequences are LGHNA and YNFKEQ. J was trimmed by 6 bases and V by 4 bases; bases with no gene match: 9. This CDR3 reads CASSPTTQGAYEKLFF. The CDR3 DNA reads TGTGCCAGCAGCCCAACAACACAGGGGGCTTATGAAAAACTGTTTTTT.

The rearrangement joins TRBV6-6 to TRBJ1-1; D may be TRBD1 (5 bases). This CDR3 comprises 13 residues. Trimming left V 6 bases short and J 5 bases short, with 13 bases between. The germline gives CDR1 MNHNY, CDR2 SVGAGI (reference sequence). DNA of the CDR3: TGTGCCAGCAGCCGGGGGGGGATGACTGAAGCTTTCTTT. It specifies CASSRGGMTEAFF.

The table lists this clone with a few counts. V and J are TRBV7-2 and TRBJ2-5; perhaps TRBD2 as D (5 bases). There are 15 residues in the CDR3. CDR1 is SGHTA, CDR2 FQGNSA, per germline. Deletions cut 5 bases from V and 2 bases from J, with 15 bases between. The chain's CDR3 is CASSLSGLEQETQYF. In DNA, the CDR3 is TGTGCCAGCAGCCTCAGCGGACTGGAGCAAGAGACCCAGTACTTC.

This clone was picked up a small number of times. The chain employs TRBV5-1 and TRBJ2-7; 10 bases agree with TRBD1. V was clipped by 4 bases and J by 4 bases; unmatched bases: 8. In germline, CDR1 is SGHRS, CDR2 YFSETQ. This CDR3 is built from 15 residues. CDR3 coding DNA: TGCGCCAGCAGCGGAAAGACAGGGGGCGGGTACGAGCAGTACTTC. The encoded protein is CASSGKTGGGYEQYF. The variable domain in full, completed from reference TRBV5-1 and TRBJ2-7, reads KAGVTQTPRYLIKTRGQQVTLSCSPISGHRSVSWYQQTPGQGLQFLFEYFSETQRNKGNFPGRFSGRQFSNSRSEMNVSTLELGDSALYLCASSGKTGGGYEQYFGPGTRLTVT.

The count of this clone is one. The rearrangement uses TRBV3-1 (or the pseudogene TRBV3-2) and TRBJ1-1; no firm D call. CDR1 is LGHDT and CDR2 is YNNKEL in the germline V gene (reference sequence). CDR3 length: 14 amino acids. V shed 6 bases and J shed 4 bases, with 15 bases lying between them. CDR3 nucleotides: TGTGCCAGCAGTCTCAGCACTACGGGCACTGAAGCTTTCTTT. Protein: CASSLSTTGTEAFF.

In regard to this clone: This sample also contains other DNA sequences that code for the same CDR3. The J gene is TRBJ2-3, the V gene TRBV7-9, with a possible D match to TRBD2 (6 bases). CDR3 length: 14 residues. Trimming stripped 5 bases from V and 0 bases from J, with 9 bases between. CDR1 and CDR2 (germline): SEHNR, FQNEAQ (reference sequence). The CDR3 region has the DNA TGTGCCAGCAGCGGGACTGGGAGCACAGATACGCAGTATTTT. Translating gives CASSGTGSTDTQYF.